This passage covers 29 T cell receptor beta chains from one sample sequenced in a study of persistence of HIV-infected CD4 T cells. Their specific antigens are unknown. The stimulus was lysate of CMV-infected fibroblasts, about 10 ug/mL. Sorting of responding CD4+ T cells relied on upregulated CD40 ligand together with CD69. The immunoSEQ assay was version 4, run in survey mode. Sequencing used immunoSEQ multiplex PCR; TCRdb keeps in-frame clones, though not all of them. Among 15,000 to 20,000 clones listed, about two thirds were seen once. The source material was CD4+ T cells sorted from PBMCs after approximately 19-hour stimulation, sampled from a patient who received antiretroviral therapy. Receptor source: an adult woman with HIV who was CMV-seropositive.

This chain joins TRBV2 and TRBJ2-1; D is possibly TRBD1 (6 bases). The germline V and J ends were trimmed by 6 bases and 0 bases, with 9 bases remaining between them. Per the germline V gene, CDR1 is SNHLY and CDR2 is FYNNEI. This CDR3 comprises 14 residues. CDR3 DNA sequence: TGTGCCAGCAGCCGGGACACCTCCTACAATGAGCAGTTCTTC. Translating gives CASSRDTSYNEQFF.

This clone came up a few times. V usage is TRBV19 and J usage is TRBJ1-2; tentative D call: TRBD1 (6 bases). V was trimmed by 6 bases and J by 0 bases, leaving 11 bases between them. The CDR3 is 14 amino acids. Germline V CDR1 and CDR2: LNHDA, SQIVND (reference sequence). The CDR3 DNA is TGTGCCAGTAGGGAGACAGGAGCTAACTATGGCTACACCTTC. This sequence encodes CASRETGANYGYTF. Full variable domain (outside the CDR3, taken from reference TRBV19 and TRBJ1-2): DGGITQSPKYLFRKEGQNVTLSCEQNLNHDAMYWYRQDPGQGLRLIYYSQIVNDFQKGDIAEGYSVSREKKESFPLTVTSAQKNPTAFYLCASRETGANYGYTFGSGTRLTVV.

The chain employs TRBV5-1 and TRBJ1-1; no reliable D call. This CDR3 is 14 amino acids long. The germline V gene encodes CDR1 SGHRS and CDR2 YFSETQ. Trimming left V 4 bases short and J 0 bases short, with 10 bases between. CDR3 sequence: CASSAQTMNTEAFF. The CDR3 bases are TGCGCCAGCAGCGCACAGACGATGAACACTGAAGCTTTCTTT.

This chain connects TRBV28 to TRBJ1-3, with 10 bases matching TRBD1. V was pared by 2 bases and J by 7 bases, with 2 bases of the junction left unmatched. Germline V CDR1 and CDR2: MDHEN, SYDVKM. The CDR3 covers 14 residues. CDR3 amino acids: CASSLPDRGNTIYF. DNA for the CDR3: TGTGCCAGCAGTTTACCGGACAGGGGGAACACCATATATTTT. Full variable domain (missing parts from reference TRBV28 and TRBJ1-3): DVKVTQSSRYLVKRTGEKVFLECVQDMDHENMFWYRQDPGLGLRLIYFSYDVKMKEKGDIPEGYSVSREKKERFSLILESASTNQTSMYLCASSLPDRGNTIYFGEGSWLTVV.

V is TRBV9 and J is TRBJ1-5, with D possibly matching TRBD1 (5 bases). V lost 6 bases, J lost 4 bases, and 20 bases lay in between. CDR1 SGDLS and CDR2 YYNGEE come from the germline V gene. This CDR3 contains 16 residues. The CDR3 protein is CASTTGPSYLNQPQHF. The CDR3 bases are TGTGCCAGCACCACGGGACCTAGTTATTTGAATCAGCCCCAGCATTTT.

The chain links TRBV7-2 to TRBJ1-2; D is undetermined. The length of the CDR3 is 12 residues. CDR1 and CDR2 (germline): SGHTA, FQGNSA. The V end lost 4 bases, the J end lost 8 bases, and 11 bases lay between the germline ends. This CDR3 is CASSSRNGGYTF. The CDR3 DNA follows: TGTGCCAGCAGCTCCCGAAACGGCGGCTACACCTTC.

The CDR3 loop is CASSGTGRGRSDYTF. The CDR3 nucleotides read TGTGCCAGCAGTGGGACAGGGAGAGGCCGGTCGGACTACACCTTC. The gene calls are TRBV28 and TRBJ1-2; 9 bases are a match to TRBD1. In germline, CDR1 is MDHEN, CDR2 SYDVKM. CDR3 length equals 15 residues. The J segment lost 10 bases and the V segment lost 5 bases, leaving 14 bases of the junction unmatched.

The chain links TRBV2 to TRBJ1-2; the match to TRBD1 covers 11 bases. Per germline, CDR1 SNHLY and CDR2 FYNNEI. V lost 2 bases to trimming and J lost 7 bases; unmatched junction nucleotides: 6. CDR3 length equals 15 residues. The CDR3 loop is CASSELGQGAVGYTF. As DNA, the CDR3 is TGTGCCAGCAGTGAATTAGGACAGGGGGCGGTTGGCTACACCTTC. Full variable domain (missing parts from reference TRBV2 and TRBJ1-2): EPEVTQTPSHQVTQMGQEVILRCVPISNHLYFYWYRQILGQKVEFLVSFYNNEISEKSEIFDDQFSVERPDGSNFTLKIRSTKLEDSAMYFCASSELGQGAVGYTFGSGTRLTVV.

V is TRBV9 and J is TRBJ1-1; D may be TRBD1 (6 bases). V lost 4 bases and J lost 6, with 16 bases in between. Germline CDR1 SGDLS, CDR2 YYNGEE. CDR3 length equals 14 residues. Here the CDR3 DNA reads TGTGCCAGCAGCCACAGGGTGGTCAACGCTGAAGCTTTCTTT. Amino acids: CASSHRVVNAEAFF.

V and J are TRBV5-4 and TRBJ1-2; D possibly corresponds to TRBD1 (6 bases). Germline V CDR1 and CDR2: SGHNT, YYREEE (reference sequence). CDR3 length: 14 residues. V was trimmed by 0 bases and J by 6 bases, leaving 12 bases between them. For the CDR3, the DNA is TGTGCCAGCAGCTTGGGTCCGGGGGCAGATGGCTACACCTTC. Its protein is CASSLGPGADGYTF.

The chain combines TRBV4-1 with TRBJ2-5; 11 bases are a match to TRBD1. The CDR3 totals 17 residues. With 3 bases clipped from V and 5 bases from J, the junction kept 11 bases outside the gene matches. Germline CDR1 and CDR2: MGHRA and YSYEKL. The CDR3 DNA is TGCGCCAGCAGCCAGGATAGGACAGGGGGCGGGGAGGAGACCCAGTACTTC. It encodes CASSQDRTGGGEETQYF.

This clone occurred a few times. The CDR3 region has the DNA TGCGCCAGCAGCTGGGACAGGTCCTATGGCTACACCTTC. Encoded protein: CASSWDRSYGYTF. This chain links TRBV5-1 with TRBJ1-2; 8 bases line up with TRBD1. V was clipped by 3 bases and J by 4 bases; unmatched bases: 2. This CDR3 has 13 amino acids. The V gene's germline CDR1 is SGHRS and CDR2 YFSETQ.

Here the CDR3 reads CSVGTGYEQYV. The CDR3 nucleotides are TGCAGCGTGGGGACTGGCTACGAGCAGTACGTC. The chain uses TRBV29-1 and TRBJ2-7; TRBD2 might be the D (6 bases). The germline gives CDR1 SQVTM, CDR2 ANQGSEA. The CDR3 sequence is 11 residues long. V was trimmed by 6 bases and J by 3 bases, leaving 9 bases between them.

The V call is TRBV19, the J call TRBJ1-2; D gene ambiguous. Germline V CDR1 and CDR2: LNHDA, SQIVND (reference sequence). V was trimmed by 1 base and J by 8 bases, leaving 14 bases between them. This CDR3 contains 14 residues. CDR3 nucleotides: TGTGCCAGTAGTATAGGGCGGTCTGAGTACGGCTACACCTTC. It encodes CASSIGRSEYGYTF.

The rearrangement joins TRBV30 to TRBJ2-2; 7 bases line up with TRBD1. Germline V gene sequence: CDR1 GTSNPN, CDR2 SVGIG (reference sequence). With V trimmed by 3 bases and J by 1 base, 2 bases remained unmatched. There are 14 residues in the CDR3. In nucleotides, the CDR3 is TGTGCCTGGAGGGGACAGATGAACACCGGGGAGCTGTTTTTT. This codes for CAWRGQMNTGELFF.

This rearrangement joins TRBV7-9 to TRBJ1-2; TRBD1 matches 8 bases. This CDR3 region has 13 residues. The V gene's germline CDR1 is SEHNR and CDR2 FQNEAQ (reference sequence). V was clipped by 3 bases and J by 7 bases; unmatched bases: 4. The CDR3 reads CASSLQGAVGYTF. CDR3 DNA sequence: TGTGCCAGCAGCTTGCAGGGGGCCGTTGGCTACACCTTC.

This chain connects TRBV5-4 to TRBJ2-6; tentatively, D is TRBD1 or TRBD2 (7 bases each). The CDR3 contains 17 residues. In germline, CDR1 is SGHNT, CDR2 YYREEE (reference sequence). Trimming removed 4 bases from V and 3 bases from J, with 17 bases in between. The CDR3 sequence: CASSLYRGGFGANVLTF. The CDR3 region has the DNA TGTGCCAGCAGCCTGTACAGGGGAGGGTTTGGGGCCAACGTCCTGACTTTC.

The chain combines TRBV6-5 with TRBJ1-1, with D unresolved. The V gene's germline CDR1 is MNHEY and CDR2 SVGAGI. V gave up 2 bases and J gave up 5 bases, with 15 bases separating them. CDR3 length equals 15 residues. The CDR3: CASSYGSAVGTEAFF. The CDR3 DNA follows: TGTGCCAGCAGTTACGGTTCGGCGGTGGGTACTGAAGCTTTCTTT.

The J gene is TRBJ2-6, the V gene TRBV5-1, with D uncertain. Looked up from germline, CDR1 is SGHRS and CDR2 is YFSETQ. This CDR3 comprises 11 residues. V shed 4 bases and J shed 10 bases, with 6 bases lying between them. The CDR3 region is CASSNSNVLTF. CDR3 bases: TGCGCCAGCAGCAATTCAAACGTCCTGACTTTC.

J is TRBJ1-2 and V is TRBV20-1; D is unresolved. Trimming stripped 3 bases from V and 7 bases from J, with 12 bases between. In germline, CDR1 is DFQATT, CDR2 SNEGSKA (reference sequence). CDR3 length: 12 amino acids. This CDR3 is CSASLGLGGYTF. DNA for the CDR3: TGCAGTGCTAGTTTAGGACTTGGTGGCTACACCTTC.

The chain recombines TRBV7-3 with TRBJ1-3; a weak D match, TRBD1 (5 bases). The CDR3 has 13 residues. Trimming left V 5 bases short and J 4 bases short, with 9 bases between. From germline, CDR1 is SGHTA and CDR2 FQGTGA. The CDR3, as DNA: TGTGCCAGCAGCCAAACAGGAGGAAACACCATATATTTT. Protein sequence: CASSQTGGNTIYF.

The chain links TRBV20-1 to TRBJ2-1; D ambiguous. From germline, CDR1 is DFQATT and CDR2 SNEGSKA (reference sequence). This CDR3 is built from 10 residues. V lost 6 bases to trimming and J lost 8 bases, with 8 bases between them. For the CDR3, the DNA is TGCAGTGCCGGTCGGGATGAGCAGTTCTTC. It yields the protein CSAGRDEQFF.

The V gene is TRBV7-2, the J gene TRBJ2-7, with a possible D match to TRBD2 (7 bases). Between the trimmed V and J ends, which lost 5 bases and 7 bases, there was a span of 15 bases. CDR3 size: 13 residues. Germline V CDR1 and CDR2: SGHTA, FQGNSA. CDR3 bases: TGTGCCAGCAGCATAGGGGGAGGGTGGGAGCAGTACTTC. As protein: CASSIGGGWEQYF.

This rearrangement joins TRBV11-3 to TRBJ2-5, with D unresolved. V was pared by 2 bases and J by 5 bases, with 15 bases between. CDR1 and CDR2 from the germline V gene are SGHNT and YENEEA. CDR3 size: 15 residues. The CDR3: CASSLHSTGRETQYF. The CDR3 region has the DNA TGTGCCAGCAGCTTACACAGCACCGGCCGGGAGACCCAGTACTTC.

This clone was observed a handful of times. The chain recombines TRBV11-3 with TRBJ2-3, with 9 positions matching TRBD2. With V trimmed by 5 bases and J by 4 bases, 4 bases remained unmatched. CDR3 size: 14 residues. Germline V gene sequence: CDR1 SGHNT, CDR2 YENEEA. CDR3 DNA: TGTGCCAGCAGCGCGCGGGGGGGAGCAGATACGCAGTATTTT. Amino acid sequence: CASSARGGADTQYF.

The V and J genes are TRBV6-6 and TRBJ1-5, with 12 bases aligning to TRBD1. Trimming at V came to 5 bases and at J to 6 bases, leaving 8 bases not matched to a gene. The CDR3 length is 16 residues. CDR1 and CDR2 (germline): MNHNY, SVGAGI (reference sequence). The CDR3, as DNA: TGTGCCAGCAGTCAAGGGACAGGGGGCGCGGGTCAGCCCCAGCATTTT. Its translation is CASSQGTGGAGQPQHF.

This sequence joins TRBV7-2 and TRBJ1-6; the D is unclear. Looked up from germline, CDR1 is SGHTA and CDR2 is FQGNSA. This CDR3 is built from 13 residues. Trimming cost V 0 bases and J 14 bases, with 11 bases left between them. CDR3 protein: CASSLAAFASLHF. CDR3 DNA: TGTGCCAGCAGCTTAGCAGCCTTCGCATCCCTCCACTTT.

This clone has just a few counts. This sequence joins TRBV3-1 (or the pseudogene TRBV3-2) and TRBJ2-1; weak D call: TRBD2 (6 bases). CDR3 length equals 15 residues. V lost 3 bases and J lost 7, with 16 bases in between. Germline CDR1 and CDR2: LGHDT and YNNKEL (reference sequence). CDR3 nucleotide sequence: TGTGCCAGCAGCCATGAACCGGGAGCAGAGAATGAGCAGTTCTTC. This sequence encodes CASSHEPGAENEQFF.

The V and J genes are TRBV13 and TRBJ2-7, with D possibly TRBD1 on 6 matching bases. CDR1 is PRHDT and CDR2 is FYEKMQ in the germline V gene (reference sequence). Trimming shortened V by 0 bases and J by 1 base, and 10 bases separated the two germline ends. CDR3 length: 15 amino acids. The CDR3 loop reads CASSLGDRRSYEQYV. Written as DNA, the CDR3 is TGTGCCAGCAGCTTAGGGGACAGAAGGTCCTACGAGCAGTACGTC.